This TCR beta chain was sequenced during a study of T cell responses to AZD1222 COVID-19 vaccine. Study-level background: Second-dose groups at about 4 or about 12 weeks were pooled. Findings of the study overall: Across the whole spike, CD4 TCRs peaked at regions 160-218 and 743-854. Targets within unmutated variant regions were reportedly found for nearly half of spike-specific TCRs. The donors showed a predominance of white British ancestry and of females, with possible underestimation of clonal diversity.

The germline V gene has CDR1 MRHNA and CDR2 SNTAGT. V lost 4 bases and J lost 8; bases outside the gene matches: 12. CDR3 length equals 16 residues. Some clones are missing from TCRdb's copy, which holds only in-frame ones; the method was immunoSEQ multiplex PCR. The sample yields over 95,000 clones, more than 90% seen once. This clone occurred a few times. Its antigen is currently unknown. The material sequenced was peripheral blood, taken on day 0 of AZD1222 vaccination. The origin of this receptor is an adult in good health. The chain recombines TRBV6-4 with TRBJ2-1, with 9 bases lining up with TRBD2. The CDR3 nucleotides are TGTGCCAGCAGTGCCGTGGGGGCTAGCGGGAATGATGAGCAGTTCTTC. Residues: CASSAVGASGNDEQFF.